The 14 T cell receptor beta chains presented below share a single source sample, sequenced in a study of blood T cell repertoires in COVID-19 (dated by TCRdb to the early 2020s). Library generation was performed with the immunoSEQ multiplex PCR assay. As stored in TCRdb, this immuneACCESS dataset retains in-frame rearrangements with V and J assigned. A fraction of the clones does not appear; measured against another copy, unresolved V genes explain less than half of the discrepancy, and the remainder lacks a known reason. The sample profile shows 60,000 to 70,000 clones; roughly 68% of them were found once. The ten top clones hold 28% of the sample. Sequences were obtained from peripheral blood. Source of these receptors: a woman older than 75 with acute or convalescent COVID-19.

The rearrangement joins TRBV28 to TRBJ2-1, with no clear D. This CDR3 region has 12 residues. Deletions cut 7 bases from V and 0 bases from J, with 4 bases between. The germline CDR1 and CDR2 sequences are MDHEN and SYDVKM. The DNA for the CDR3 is TGTGCCAGCATCTCCTCCTACAATGAGCAGTTCTTC. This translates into CASISSYNEQFF.

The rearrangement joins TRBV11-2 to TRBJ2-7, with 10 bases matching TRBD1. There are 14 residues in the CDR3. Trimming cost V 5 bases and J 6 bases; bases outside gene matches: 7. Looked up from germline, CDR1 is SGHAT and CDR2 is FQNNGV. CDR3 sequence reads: CASSQTGQGLEQYF. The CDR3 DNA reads TGTGCCAGCAGCCAGACGGGACAGGGGCTCGAGCAGTACTTC.

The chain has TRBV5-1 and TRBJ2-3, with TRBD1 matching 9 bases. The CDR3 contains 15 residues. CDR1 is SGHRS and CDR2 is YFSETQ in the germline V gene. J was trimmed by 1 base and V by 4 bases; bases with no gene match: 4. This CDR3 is CASSKRDRGTDTQYF. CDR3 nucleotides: TGCGCCAGCAGCAAGCGGGACAGGGGCACAGATACGCAGTATTTT. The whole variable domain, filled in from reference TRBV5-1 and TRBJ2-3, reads KAGVTQTPRYLIKTRGQQVTLSCSPISGHRSVSWYQQTPGQGLQFLFEYFSETQRNKGNFPGRFSGRQFSNSRSEMNVSTLELGDSALYLCASSKRDRGTDTQYFGPGTRLTVL.

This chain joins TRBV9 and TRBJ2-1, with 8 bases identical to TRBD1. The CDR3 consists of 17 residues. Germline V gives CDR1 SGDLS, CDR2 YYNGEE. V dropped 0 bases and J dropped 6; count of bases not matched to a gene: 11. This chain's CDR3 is CASSVEAGGALGNEQFF. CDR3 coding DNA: TGTGCCAGCAGCGTAGAGGCAGGGGGCGCTTTAGGCAATGAGCAGTTCTTC.

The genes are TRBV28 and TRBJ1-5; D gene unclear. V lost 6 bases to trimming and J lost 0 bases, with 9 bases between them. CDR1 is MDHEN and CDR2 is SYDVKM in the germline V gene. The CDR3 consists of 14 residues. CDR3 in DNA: TGTGCCAGCAGCCACGGGATTAGCAATCAGCCCCAGCATTTT. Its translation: CASSHGISNQPQHF. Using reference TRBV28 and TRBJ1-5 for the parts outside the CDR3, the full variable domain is DVKVTQSSRYLVKRTGEKVFLECVQDMDHENMFWYRQDPGLGLRLIYFSYDVKMKEKGDIPEGYSVSREKKERFSLILESASTNQTSMYLCASSHGISNQPQHFGDGTRLSIL.

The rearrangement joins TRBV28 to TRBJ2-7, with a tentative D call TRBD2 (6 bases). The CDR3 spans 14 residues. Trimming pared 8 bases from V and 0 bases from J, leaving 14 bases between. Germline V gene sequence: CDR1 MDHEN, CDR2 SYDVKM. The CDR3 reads CASQVPGVSYEQYF. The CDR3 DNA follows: TGTGCCAGCCAAGTCCCGGGAGTCTCCTACGAGCAGTACTTC. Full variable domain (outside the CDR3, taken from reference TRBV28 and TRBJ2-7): DVKVTQSSRYLVKRTGEKVFLECVQDMDHENMFWYRQDPGLGLRLIYFSYDVKMKEKGDIPEGYSVSREKKERFSLILESASTNQTSMYLCASQVPGVSYEQYFGPGTRLTVT.

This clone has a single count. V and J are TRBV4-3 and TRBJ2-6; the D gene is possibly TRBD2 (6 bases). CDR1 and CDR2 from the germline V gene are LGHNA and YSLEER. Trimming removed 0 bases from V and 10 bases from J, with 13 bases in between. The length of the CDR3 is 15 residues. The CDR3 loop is CASSQDGTSRNVLTF. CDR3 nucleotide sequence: TGCGCCAGCAGCCAAGATGGGACTTCCCGTAACGTCCTGACTTTC.

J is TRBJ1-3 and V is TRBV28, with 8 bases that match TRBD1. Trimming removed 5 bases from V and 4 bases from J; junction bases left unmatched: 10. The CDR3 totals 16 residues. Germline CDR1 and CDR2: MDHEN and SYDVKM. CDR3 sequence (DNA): TGTGCCAGCAGTAACGGACAGGGTGGAATCGGAAACACCATATATTTT. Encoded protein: CASSNGQGGIGNTIYF.

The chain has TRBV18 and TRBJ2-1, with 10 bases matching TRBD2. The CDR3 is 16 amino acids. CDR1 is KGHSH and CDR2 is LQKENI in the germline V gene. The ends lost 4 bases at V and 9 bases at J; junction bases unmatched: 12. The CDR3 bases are TGTGCCAGCTCACTAGGGACACCTCTAGCGGGAGTTGAGCAGTTCTTC. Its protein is CASSLGTPLAGVEQFF.

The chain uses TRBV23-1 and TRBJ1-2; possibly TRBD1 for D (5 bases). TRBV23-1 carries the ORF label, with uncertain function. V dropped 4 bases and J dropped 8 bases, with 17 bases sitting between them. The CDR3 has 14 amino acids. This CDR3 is CASSRRGASEGYTF. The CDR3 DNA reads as TGCGCCAGCAGTCGGAGGGGCGCATCTGAAGGCTACACCTTC.

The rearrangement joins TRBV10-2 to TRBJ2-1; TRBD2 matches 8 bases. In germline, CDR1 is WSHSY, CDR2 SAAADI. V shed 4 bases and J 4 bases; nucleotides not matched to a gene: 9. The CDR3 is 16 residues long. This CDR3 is CASSAVMAGGYNEQFF. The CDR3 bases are TGCGCCAGCAGTGCCGTAATGGCGGGGGGTTACAATGAGCAGTTCTTC.

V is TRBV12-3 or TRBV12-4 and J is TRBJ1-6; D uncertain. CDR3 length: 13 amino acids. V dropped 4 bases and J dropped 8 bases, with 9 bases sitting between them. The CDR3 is CASSSLGYSPLHF. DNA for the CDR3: TGTGCCAGCAGTTCCCTCGGGTATTCACCCCTCCACTTT.

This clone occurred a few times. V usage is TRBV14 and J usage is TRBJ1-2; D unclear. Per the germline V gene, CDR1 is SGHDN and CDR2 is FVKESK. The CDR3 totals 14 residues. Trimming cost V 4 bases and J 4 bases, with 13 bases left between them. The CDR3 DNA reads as TGTGCCAGCAGCCGTTCGACATCTACCTATGGCTACACCTTC. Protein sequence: CASSRSTSTYGYTF.

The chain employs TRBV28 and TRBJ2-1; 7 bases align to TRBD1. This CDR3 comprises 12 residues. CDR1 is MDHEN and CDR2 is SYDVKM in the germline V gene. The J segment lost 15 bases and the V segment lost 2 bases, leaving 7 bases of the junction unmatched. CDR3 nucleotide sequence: TGTGCCAGCAGTTTAAGGACAGGCCTTGGGTTCTTC. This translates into CASSLRTGLGFF.